This entry lists 15 T cell receptor beta chains sequenced from one sample in a study of CD8 T cells in Susac syndrome. Random hexamers were used to reverse transcribe 0.5 to 1 ug of RNA. TCRdb called the immunoSEQ multiplex PCR reads again in MiXCR, with one record for every CDR3 protein. The sample yields more than 40,000 distinct CDR3 sequences, 90% to 95% seen once. Sequenced: CD8+ T cells from PBMCs. Every receptor here comes from a human donor in good health.

The chain is built from TRBV5-6 and TRBJ2-3; a weak D match, TRBD2 (6 bases). The germline V and J ends were trimmed by 2 bases and 4 bases, with 8 bases remaining between them. This CDR3 is 13 amino acids long. Germline-derived CDR1 and CDR2 are SGHDT and YYEEEE. The CDR3 sequence is CASSFGGADTQYF. The CDR3 nucleotides read TGTGCCAGCAGCTTTGGAGGGGCAGATACGCAGTATTTT.

The chain is built from TRBV20-1 and TRBJ2-3, with D perhaps being TRBD1 or TRBD2 (5 bases each). Germline V lookup: CDR1 DFQATT, CDR2 SNEGSKA (reference sequence). The CDR3 spans 15 residues. V was shortened by 4 bases and J by 0 bases, with 14 bases between the two germline ends. This chain's CDR3 is CSATRIGASTDTQYF. CDR3 coding DNA: TGCAGTGCTACCAGGATCGGGGCTAGCACAGATACGCAGTATTTT.

Worth noting for this clonotype: One end of the junction fails to match germline, which may point to a read error. This chain connects TRBV29-1 to TRBJ2-5; 10 bases are a match to TRBD1. CDR1 is SQVTM and CDR2 is ANQGSEA in the germline V gene. The CDR3 is 13 amino acids. The CDR3: CSVLGTGVLLSDF. The CDR3 nucleotides are TGCAGCGTTCTTGGGACAGGGGTCCTCTTATCGGACTTC.

The rearrangement uses TRBV29-1 and TRBJ1-1, with D uncertain. CDR1 and CDR2 from the germline V gene are SQVTM and ANQGSEA. Trimming left V 4 bases short and J 6 bases short, with 6 bases between. This CDR3 comprises 10 residues. CDR3 protein: CSVAGAEAFF. The CDR3 DNA follows: TGCAGCGTTGCGGGCGCTGAAGCTTTCTTT. Using reference TRBV29-1 and TRBJ1-1 for the parts outside the CDR3, the full variable domain is SAVISQKPSRDICQRGTSLTIQCQVDSQVTMMFWYRQQPGQSLTLIATANQGSEATYESGFVIDKFPISRPNLTFSTLTVSNMSPEDSSIYLCSVAGAEAFFGQGTRLTVV.

The rearrangement joins TRBV7-9 to TRBJ1-1; D not certain. Germline CDR1 is SEHNR and CDR2 is FQNEAQ (reference sequence). This CDR3 contains 12 residues. V lost 3 bases and J 7 bases, leaving 9 bases between the germline ends. CDR3 DNA sequence: TGTGCCAGCAGCTTCCGAGCGGATGAAGCTTTCTTT. Translating gives CASSFRADEAFF.

The rearrangement links TRBV7-9 to TRBJ1-1, with D possibly TRBD1 on 6 matching bases. The CDR3 totals 13 residues. Germline V gene lookup returns CDR1 SEHNR and CDR2 FQNEAQ (reference sequence). The V end was cut by 3 bases, the J end by 9 bases, with 14 bases between. The CDR3 loop reads CASSFPRDTQAFF. The CDR3 DNA is TGTGCCAGCAGCTTCCCCCGGGACACACAAGCTTTCTTT.

The CDR3: CASSFGEQFF. DNA for the CDR3: TGTGCCAGCAGTTTCGGTGAGCAGTTCTTC. The rearrangement uses TRBV28 and TRBJ2-1; no clear D. Germline lookup yields CDR1 MDHEN and CDR2 SYDVKM. Trimming shortened V by 3 bases and J by 9 bases, and 3 bases separated the two germline ends. The CDR3 consists of 10 residues.

The chain carries TRBV29-1 and TRBJ1-2; D gene uncertain. Germline CDR1 and CDR2: SQVTM and ANQGSEA. The CDR3 runs 12 residues. V lost 7 bases and J 3 bases, leaving 12 bases between the germline ends. The CDR3 DNA reads TGCAGCGCCCCGCGGCCCTACTATGGCTACACCTTC. As protein: CSAPRPYYGYTF.

The genes are TRBV19 and TRBJ1-1; D is ambiguous. Looked up from germline, CDR1 is LNHDA and CDR2 is SQIVND (reference sequence). V lost 6 bases, J lost 0 bases, and 5 bases lay in between. The CDR3 runs to 12 residues. The CDR3 spells CASSYLNTEAFF. The CDR3 nucleotides are TGTGCCAGTAGCTATCTGAACACTGAAGCTTTCTTT.

The chain has TRBV19 and TRBJ2-4; D gene unclear. CDR1 and CDR2 from the germline V gene are LNHDA and SQIVND (reference sequence). The CDR3 spans 14 residues. V lost 3 bases, J lost 3 bases, and 9 bases lay in between. CDR3 in DNA: TGTGCCAGTAGTATTCTGGACGGCAAAAACATTCAGTACTTC. It is translated as CASSILDGKNIQYF.

CDR3 nucleotide sequence: TGCAGCGTCCGGGTGTACAATGAGCAGTTCTTC. Protein product: CSVRVYNEQFF. The chain joins TRBV29-1 to TRBJ2-1, with D hard to call. Trimming cost V 6 bases and J 4 bases, with 7 bases left between them. Germline assignment: CDR1 SQVTM and CDR2 ANQGSEA. The CDR3 consists of 11 residues.

The sample holds a few counts of this clonotype. The rearrangement joins TRBV7-9 to TRBJ2-5; D gene ambiguous. CDR3 size: 17 residues. Germline V gene sequence: CDR1 SEHNR, CDR2 FQNEAQ (reference sequence). Trimming pared 10 bases from V and 1 base from J, leaving 25 bases between. CDR3 nucleotide sequence: TGTGCCACCATCGAAGTAGTCGCTTGGAGCCCCCAAGAGACCCAGTACTTC. This translates into CATIEVVAWSPQETQYF.

This chain uses TRBV5-6 with TRBJ1-5, with a possible D match to TRBD1 (5 bases). V lost 5 bases to trimming and J lost 7 bases, with 19 bases between them. This CDR3 spans 15 amino acids. Germline V gene sequence: CDR1 SGHDT, CDR2 YYEEEE. CDR3 residues: CASSATGGSGQPQHF. DNA of the CDR3: TGTGCCAGCAGTGCGACGGGGGGGTCAGGCCAGCCCCAGCATTTT.

The chain couples TRBV7-9 to TRBJ2-3; unclear D gene. V lost 5 bases and J 6 bases, leaving 12 bases between the germline ends. CDR1 is SEHNR and CDR2 is FQNEAQ in the germline V gene (reference sequence). CDR3 length: 13 residues. The DNA of the CDR3 is TGTGCCAGCAGCGCGGACCCGTGGGATACGCAGTATTTT. Translation: CASSADPWDTQYF.

The chain combines TRBV7-2 with TRBJ1-1, with a weak D call TRBD1 (6 bases). V lost 5 bases to trimming and J lost 5 bases, with 21 bases between them. Per the germline V gene, CDR1 is SGHTA and CDR2 is FQGNSA. This CDR3 region has 16 residues. Written as DNA, the CDR3 is TGTGCCAGCAGCCCGATCTCGGCACAGGGAAGGACTGAAGCTTTCTTT. Translating gives CASSPISAQGRTEAFF. The full variable domain, completed using reference TRBV7-2 and TRBJ1-1, is GAGVSQSPSNKVTEKGKDVELRCDPISGHTALYWYRQSLGQGLEFLIYFQGNSAPDKSGLPSDRFSAERTGGSVSTLTIQRTQQEDSAVYLCASSPISAQGRTEAFFGQGTRLTVV.